The entry below gives a single T cell receptor (beta chain) sequence along with its context. This entry comes from a study of blood T cells in healthy people across ages. A J-beta primer mix and a sample-barcoded 5' primer were used in a second PCR of about 7 to 12 cycles. Each CDR3 protein is one row after TCRdb ran MiXCR on the 5' RACE reads. The table lists hundreds of thousands of distinct CDR3 sequences, 58% of them singletons, with over 30% in the top ten. V lost 0 bases, J lost 8 bases, and 13 bases lay in between. This CDR3 has 15 amino acids. The V gene's germline CDR1 is MNHEY and CDR2 SMNVEV (reference sequence).

The TCR originated in a man aged 60-69 years in good health. The chain uses TRBV27 and TRBJ1-4, with a possible D match to TRBD1 (5 bases). The sample was blood. This CDR3 is CASSLSGPRGEKLFF. The CDR3, as DNA: TGTGCCAGCAGTTTATCCGGACCCCGGGGCGAAAAACTGTTTTTT. The full variable domain, rest sourced from reference TRBV27 and TRBJ1-4, is EAQVTQNPRYLITVTGKKLTVTCSQNMNHEYMSWYRQDPGLGLRQIYYSMNVEVTDKGDVPEGYKVSRKEKRNFPLILESPSPNQTSLYFCASSLSGPRGEKLFFGSGTQLSVL.